These T cell receptor beta chains were read from a single sample in a study of shared clonotypes between healthy human individuals. Profiling relied on immunoSEQ multiplex PCR, and the TCRdb table lists in-frame clones only, not all of them. Of roughly 1,100,000 clones in the sample, roughly 80% were seen once. The sample was memory CD4+ T cells sorted from blood. The receptors originated from a man between 18 and 35 years old in good health. The conserved cysteine and the conserved F or W are not part of the CDR3 here. The D gene is left open where the match is weak.

TRBV7-9	.	TRBJ1-3	ASSGKLRTDGGNTIY
TRBV11-2	.	TRBJ2-7	ASSLSTSLGEQY
TRBV7-2	.	TRBJ2-5	ASSLKLPLGPTRRETQY
TRBV7-8	TRBD1	TRBJ2-1	ASSLRGTDPYNEQF
TRBV5-1	.	TRBJ1-4	ASSFTGGGDEKLF
TRBV30	.	TRBJ2-3	AWSGDVDTQY
TRBV10-3	TRBD1	TRBJ1-5	AISEKTGGQPQH
TRBV5-5	.	TRBJ1-2	ASSLRGLGYGYT
TRBV27	.	TRBJ1-1	ASSPLGEAQNTEAF
TRBV18	.	TRBJ1-1	ASSGRPLGTEAF
TRBV27	.	TRBJ2-1	ASSFEQGHTEQF
TRBV19	.	TRBJ2-7	ASSPGGVYEQY
TRBV15	.	TRBJ2-2	ATSRDNRNTGELF
TRBV7-2	.	TRBJ2-1	ASSLVGQAANEQF
TRBV5-3	TRBD1	TRBJ2-5	ARSPLRDRGRVPSAETQY
TRBV9	.	TRBJ2-3	ASSGGTFLGDTQY
TRBV27	.	TRBJ2-2	ASSRPVGTGELF
TRBV5-5	.	TRBJ1-1	ASRVKVGNTEAF
TRBV9	TRBD2	TRBJ2-7	ASSPQAGGGEQY
TRBV13	.	TRBJ1-1	ASSYSSGDLHMNTEAF
TRBV13	.	TRBJ2-3	ASSLGAGSTDTQY
TRBV5-4	TRBD2	TRBJ2-3	ASRTTSGRGVDTQY
TRBV5-6	.	TRBJ2-7	ASSLSGVTYEQY
TRBV6-5	.	TRBJ2-3	ASRSWSLTDTQY
TRBV5-6	.	TRBJ1-2	ASSRDLYGYT
TRBV7-6	.	TRBJ2-3	ASSPSAQIVTDTQY
TRBV28	TRBD2	TRBJ2-5	ATGLAGGETQY
TRBV10-3	.	TRBJ2-7	AIWDSDPPYEQY
TRBV19	TRBD1	TRBJ1-2	ASSIRTGSSYGYT
TRBV5-1	.	TRBJ2-7	ASSPTSTSDEQY
TRBV27	TRBD1	TRBJ2-1	ASSLSGRAGGKSEQF
TRBV7-2	.	TRBJ2-7	ASSLGGISSYEQY
TRBV6-6	TRBD1	TRBJ2-3	ASSNKPPEGQGKQY
TRBV5-1	TRBD2	TRBJ2-7	ASSLGVSGAEQY
TRBV27	.	TRBJ1-3	ASSLQGLPGNTIY
TRBV18	TRBD1	TRBJ2-3	ASSKALQGADTQY
TRBV7-6	.	TRBJ2-5	ASSGTGYQETQY
TRBV9	.	TRBJ1-1	ASNQGTGTEAF
TRBV2	TRBD2	TRBJ2-3	ASGREMADTQY
TRBV7-2	.	TRBJ1-2	ASREWGDANYGYT
TRBV7-3	.	TRBJ1-4	ASSFSGRPDEKLF
TRBV5-1	TRBD1	TRBJ1-3	ASSLDRGNIY
TRBV4-2	.	TRBJ2-7	ASSQGRSLDEQY
TRBV9	TRBD2	TRBJ2-1	ASSSRGSGSSYNEQF
TRBV5-1	.	TRBJ2-3	ASSSGASTDTQY
TRBV5-7	.	TRBJ1-4	ASSPTGPNEKLF
TRBV14	.	TRBJ2-1	ASSQDRRRLSQEQF
TRBV7-2	.	TRBJ2-7	ASSSAGTGSYEQY
TRBV27	.	TRBJ2-1	ASSLVTGYNEQF
TRBV5-1	.	TRBJ1-2	ASSLDGVYGYT
TRBV28	.	TRBJ2-5	ASSLRQFPETQY
TRBV5-6	.	TRBJ2-5	ASSLAGRIQETQY